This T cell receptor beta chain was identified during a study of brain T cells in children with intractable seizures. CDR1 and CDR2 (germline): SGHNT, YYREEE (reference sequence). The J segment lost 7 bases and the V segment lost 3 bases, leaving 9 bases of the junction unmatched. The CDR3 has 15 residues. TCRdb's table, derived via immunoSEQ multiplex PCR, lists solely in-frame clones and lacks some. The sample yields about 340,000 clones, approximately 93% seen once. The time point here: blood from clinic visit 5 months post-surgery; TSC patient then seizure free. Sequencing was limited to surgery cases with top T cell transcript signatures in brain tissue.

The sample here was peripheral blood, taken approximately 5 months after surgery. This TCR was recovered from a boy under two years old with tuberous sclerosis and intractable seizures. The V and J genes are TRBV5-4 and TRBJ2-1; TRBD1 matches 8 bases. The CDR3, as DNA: TGTGCCAGCAGCTCAGCAGGGGGCGCTCTGAATGAGCAGTTCTTC. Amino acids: CASSSAGGALNEQFF. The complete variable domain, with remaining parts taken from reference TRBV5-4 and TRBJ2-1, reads ETGVTQSPTHLIKTRGQQVTLRCSSQSGHNTVSWYQQALGQGPQFIFQYYREEENGRGNFPPRFSGLQFPNYSSELNVNALELDDSALYLCASSSAGGALNEQFFGPGTRLTVL.